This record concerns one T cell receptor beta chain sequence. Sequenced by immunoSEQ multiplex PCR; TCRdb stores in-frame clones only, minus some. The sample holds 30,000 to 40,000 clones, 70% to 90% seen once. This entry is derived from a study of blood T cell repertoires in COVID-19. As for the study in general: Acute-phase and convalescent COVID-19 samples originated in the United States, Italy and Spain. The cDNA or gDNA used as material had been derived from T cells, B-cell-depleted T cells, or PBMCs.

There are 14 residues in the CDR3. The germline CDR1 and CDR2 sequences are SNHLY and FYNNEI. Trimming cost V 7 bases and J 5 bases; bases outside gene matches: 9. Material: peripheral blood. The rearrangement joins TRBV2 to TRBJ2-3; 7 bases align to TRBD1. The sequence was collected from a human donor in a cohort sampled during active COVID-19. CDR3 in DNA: TGTGCCAGCAAACAAGGACAGGCGGGAGATACGCAGTATTTT. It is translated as CASKQGQAGDTQYF. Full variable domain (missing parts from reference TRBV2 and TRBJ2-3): EPEVTQTPSHQVTQMGQEVILRCVPISNHLYFYWYRQILGQKVEFLVSFYNNEISEKSEIFDDQFSVERPDGSNFTLKIRSTKLEDSAMYFCASKQGQAGDTQYFGPGTRLTVL.